This T cell receptor beta chain was observed in a study of T-cell reconstitution after alpha-beta-depleted transplantation in children. CDR3 length: 16 residues. The V gene lost 3 bases and the J gene lost 1 base, with 15 bases spanning the gap. Germline values: CDR1 LNHNV, CDR2 YYDKDF (reference sequence). Preparation of the TCRbeta library used unique molecular identifiers. TCRdb processed the PCR reads anew with MiXCR; each CDR3 protein has one entry. The profile shows 550,000 to 600,000 distinct CDR3 sequences, more than 20% of them singletons. This clonotype appeared a few times. The chain links TRBV15 to TRBJ2-5; no clear D gene. The specimen was PBMCs, mostly from graft donor cells, collected 360 days after TCRalphabeta/CD19-depleted stem cell transplant. This TCR came from a boy in the first two years of life who had a stem cell transplant for acute myeloid leukemia, so the T cells may come from the graft donor. In DNA, the CDR3 is TGTGCCACCAGCAGCCCTCCTGGTAGAGGCCAAGAGACCCAGTACTTC. The encoded protein is CATSSPPGRGQETQYF. The whole variable domain, filled in from reference TRBV15 and TRBJ2-5, reads DAMVIQNPRYQVTQFGKPVTLSCSQTLNHNVMYWYQQKSSQAPKLLFHYYDKDFNNEADTPDNFQSRRPNTSFCFLDIRSPGLGDTAMYLCATSSPPGRGQETQYFGPGTRLLVL.